The 3 T cell receptor beta chains listed next were all sequenced from one sample in a study of monozygotic twins with inflammatory bowel disease. Using the 5' RACE reads, TCRdb records one entry per CDR3 protein without DNA. The specimen's table records a few hundred thousand distinct CDR3 sequences. Sequenced: blood. These receptors were obtained from a human donor with ulcerative colitis or Crohn's disease, or a healthy co-twin of an affected twin (not recorded which).

The V gene is TRBV5-4, the J gene TRBJ2-3; TCRdb's D gene call, TRBD2, goes unchecked for lack of DNA. CDR1 SGHNT and CDR2 YYREEE come from the germline V gene (reference sequence). The CDR3 is made up of 13 amino acids. CDR3 sequence reads: CASRKAGTDTQYF.

The V and J genes are TRBV4-1 and TRBJ2-3; checking the TCRdb D call of TRBD2 is not possible without DNA. From germline, CDR1 is MGHRA and CDR2 YSYEKL. This CDR3 is 18 amino acids long. The CDR3 loop reads CASSQVDMGFPRTDTQYF.

CDR3: CSASRALSNYGYTF. This chain connects TRBV20-1 to TRBJ1-2; TCRdb selects TRBD1, and the lack of DNA leaves this call unchecked. Germline CDR1 reads DFQATT; CDR2 reads SNEGSKA (reference sequence). This CDR3 contains 14 residues.